These 4 T cell receptor beta chains share one sample of origin, sequenced in a study of cytomegalovirus exposure and HLA in healthy donors. The PCR ran on 60 Vbeta and 13 Jbeta primers. Method: immunoSEQ multiplex PCR; TCRdb's copy keeps in-frame clones and lacks some. The sample has roughly 200,000 clones; around 80% are singletons. Sample: PBMCs. The source of these receptors is a woman aged 45-65 years in good health and CMV-seronegative.

CDR3 DNA sequence: TGTGCCAGCAGTTTCCGGGGGAGGGGGGGAACTGAAGCTTTCTTT. Translating it yields CASSFRGRGGTEAFF. The V and J genes are TRBV6-5 and TRBJ1-1; TRBD1 might be the D (6 bases). With 4 bases removed from V and 5 bases from J, the gap between germline ends came to 17 bases. The CDR3 has 15 amino acids. CDR1 and CDR2 from the germline V gene are MNHEY and SVGAGI.

This rearrangement joins TRBV19 to TRBJ2-1; D perhaps matches TRBD1 (5 bases). CDR3 length: 11 residues. With 7 bases removed from V and 4 bases from J, the gap between germline ends came to 5 bases. CDR1 is LNHDA, CDR2 SQIVND, per germline (reference sequence). The CDR3 coding sequence is TGTGCCAGTAAGGGGTACAATGAGCAGTTCTTC. Residues: CASKGYNEQFF.

CDR3 sequence: CAIRSTGNYGYTF. The CDR3 DNA reads as TGTGCCATCAGGTCGACAGGGAACTATGGCTACACCTTC. The chain uses TRBV10-3 and TRBJ1-2; 7 nucleotides agree with TRBD1. Per the germline V gene, CDR1 is ENHRY and CDR2 is SYGVKD. Trimming at V came to 6 bases and at J to 2 bases, leaving 3 bases not matched to a gene. The length of the CDR3 is 13 residues.

The J gene is TRBJ1-2, the V gene TRBV19, with unresolved D. Trimming took 5 bases from V and 1 from J, leaving 5 bases between them. The CDR3 totals 12 residues. CDR1 and CDR2 from the germline V gene are LNHDA and SQIVND (reference sequence). CDR3 protein: CASSAINYGYTF. The CDR3 coding sequence is TGTGCCAGTAGTGCTATTAACTATGGCTACACCTTC.